Each of the 3 T cell receptor beta chains below was sequenced from the same sample in a study of blood T cell repertoires in COVID-19. Assay: immunoSEQ multiplex PCR; the TCRdb copy retains only in-frame clones and omits some. The sample lists approximately 180,000 clones; 75% to 90% were seen once. The sequencing sample was made of peripheral blood. These receptors all stem from a human donor with active or convalescent COVID-19. The donor label of this sample is uncertain.

This chain connects TRBV9 to TRBJ2-3; TRBD2 matches 7 bases. The J segment lost 5 bases and the V segment lost 6 bases, leaving 15 bases of the junction unmatched. Germline V gene data show CDR1 as SGDLS and CDR2 as YYNGEE. The CDR3 loop spans 16 amino acids. The chain's CDR3 is CASNPTGTGGRDTQYF. For the CDR3, the DNA is TGTGCCAGCAATCCCACCGGGACGGGGGGTCGAGATACGCAGTATTTT. Supplemented by reference TRBV9 and TRBJ2-3, the full variable domain reads DSGVTQTPKHLITATGQRVTLRCSPRSGDLSVYWYQQSLDQGLQFLIQYYNGEERAKGNILERFSAQQFPDLHSELNLSSLELGDSALYFCASNPTGTGGRDTQYFGPGTRLTVL.

The J gene is TRBJ2-7, the V gene TRBV6-5; D is perhaps TRBD2 (6 bases). Germline assignment: CDR1 MNHEY and CDR2 SVGAGI. This CDR3 has 15 residues. Deletions cut 5 bases from V and 2 bases from J, with 16 bases between. CDR3 DNA: TGTGCCAGCAGTAGTCAACCGGGAGAAACCTACGAGCAGTACTTC. Translating it yields CASSSQPGETYEQYF.

This clone has a single count. The rearrangement joins TRBV5-1 to TRBJ2-3, with TRBD2 matching over 7 bases. Trimming removed 4 bases from V and 0 bases from J; junction bases left unmatched: 8. CDR3 length: 16 amino acids. CDR1 is SGHRS, CDR2 YFSETQ, per germline. The chain's CDR3 is CASSKVLAGSTDTQYF. The CDR3 nucleotides are TGCGCCAGCAGCAAGGTATTAGCGGGTAGCACAGATACGCAGTATTTT.